This T cell receptor (beta chain) was documented in a study of T cell changes during pregnancy in multiple sclerosis. The assay was immunoSEQ multiplex PCR, and TCRdb's table has in-frame clones only and misses some. The sample shows approximately 65,000 clones, over 80% of them seen only once. The CDR3 is 16 residues long. The V and J ends lost 0 bases and 4 bases respectively, with 13 bases between them. Per germline, CDR1 LGHNA and CDR2 YNFKEQ. The source is a female donor with multiple sclerosis, enrolled in a pregnancy study. The specimen comprised CD4+ T cells from peripheral blood mononuclear cells, sampled in the first trimester of pregnancy. The rearrangement joins TRBV4-2 to TRBJ1-5, with D possibly matching TRBD1 (5 bases). CDR3 DNA sequence: TGTGCCAGCAGCCAAGAGGTGTCAGGGAATAATCAGCCCCAGCATTTT. It translates to CASSQEVSGNNQPQHF.